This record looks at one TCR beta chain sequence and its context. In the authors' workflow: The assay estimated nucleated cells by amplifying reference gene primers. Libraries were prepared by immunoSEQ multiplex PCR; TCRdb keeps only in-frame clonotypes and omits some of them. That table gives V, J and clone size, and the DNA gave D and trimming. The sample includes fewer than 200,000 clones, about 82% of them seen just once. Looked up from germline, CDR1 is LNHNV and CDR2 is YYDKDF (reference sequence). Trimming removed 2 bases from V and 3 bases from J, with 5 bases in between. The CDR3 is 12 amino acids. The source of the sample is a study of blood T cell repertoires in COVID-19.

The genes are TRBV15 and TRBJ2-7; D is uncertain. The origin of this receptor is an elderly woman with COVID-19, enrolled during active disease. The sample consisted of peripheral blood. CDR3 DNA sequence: TGTGCCACCAGCAGATCTAACTACGAGCAGTACTTC. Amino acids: CATSRSNYEQYF.